The T cell receptor beta chain under discussion was sequenced for a study of shared clonotypes between healthy human individuals. Germline lookup yields CDR1 MNHNS and CDR2 SASEGT. Trimming took 9 bases from V and 5 from J; bases not matched to a gene: 10. CDR3 length: 15 amino acids. Over several immunoSEQ plates, each subset's genomic DNA was distributed in even portions. The table came from immunoSEQ multiplex PCR; TCRdb's copy has only in-frame clones and leaves some out. Of around 700,000 clones listed, roughly 70% are singletons. What was sequenced was memory CD4+ T cells sorted from blood. The subset is: CD45RA-negative fraction. This clonotype was sampled from a woman aged 25 to 45 in good health. The chain links TRBV6-1 to TRBJ1-2; 12 positions match TRBD1. The CDR3 nucleotides are TGTGCCAGTCGGGACAGGGGGCGAGAGAAGTATGGCTACACCTTC. Protein sequence: CASRDRGREKYGYTF.